Presented here are 8 T cell receptor beta chains from one specimen sequenced in a study of shared clonotypes between healthy human individuals. Libraries were prepared by immunoSEQ multiplex PCR; TCRdb keeps only in-frame clonotypes and omits some of them. This sample has hundreds of thousands of clones; roughly 97% occur once, and the top ten carry 0.057%. The source material was naive CD4+ T cells sorted from blood. The sample's subset: CD45RA+ positively selected. The source of these receptors is a woman between 25 and 40 years old in good health.

The chain couples TRBV5-8 to TRBJ2-2, with D perhaps TRBD2 (6 bases). CDR3 length: 16 residues. Trimming pared 0 bases from V and 4 bases from J, leaving 13 bases between. The germline V gene has CDR1 SGHTS and CDR2 YDEGEE. In DNA, the CDR3 is TGTGCCAGCAGCTTGGATACGGGAGTGCGCACCGGGGAGCTGTTTTTT. The encoded protein is CASSLDTGVRTGELFF.

The chain has TRBV2 and TRBJ1-5; weak D call: TRBD1 (5 bases). This CDR3 is 14 amino acids long. Per germline, CDR1 SNHLY and CDR2 FYNNEI. V was pared by 1 base and J by 8 bases, with 12 bases between. The CDR3 DNA reads TGTGCCAGCAGTGAAGGGGCCAGGGACGAGCCCCAGCATTTT. This encodes CASSEGARDEPQHF.

The chain couples TRBV28 to TRBJ2-5; D ambiguous. CDR1 and CDR2 from the germline V gene are MDHEN and SYDVKM. The CDR3 contains 12 residues. V lost 5 bases and J lost 5, with 9 bases in between. The CDR3 reads CASSTDVETQYF. DNA for the CDR3: TGTGCCAGCAGTACGGACGTCGAGACCCAGTACTTC.

This chain links TRBV15 with TRBJ1-2, with TRBD1 matching over 8 bases. The CDR3 is 16 amino acids. Germline V gene sequence: CDR1 LNHNV, CDR2 YYDKDF (reference sequence). J lost 0 bases, V lost 3 bases, and 6 bases had no gene match. CDR3: CATSRAAGGANYGYTF. The DNA for the CDR3 is TGTGCCACCAGCAGGGCGGCAGGGGGCGCTAACTATGGCTACACCTTC.

This clone occurred once. Distinct nucleotide sequences in the sample also encode this CDR3. The CDR3 protein is CASSPLQVTDTQYF. CDR3 in DNA: TGTGCCAGCTCACCATTACAGGTTACAGATACGCAGTATTTT. The chain recombines TRBV18 with TRBJ2-3; possibly TRBD1 for D (5 bases). V shed 2 bases and J shed 3 bases, with 9 bases lying between them. CDR1 is KGHSH, CDR2 LQKENI, per germline. This CDR3 is 14 amino acids long.

This chain links TRBV20-1 with TRBJ1-1, with 7 bases aligning to TRBD1. CDR1 and CDR2 from the germline V gene are DFQATT and SNEGSKA (reference sequence). V shed 5 bases, J shed 8 bases, and the junction held 2 bases outside the gene matches. CDR3 length: 10 residues. CDR3 residues: CSAGDREAFF. CDR3 DNA sequence: TGCAGTGCTGGGGACAGAGAAGCTTTCTTT.

A remark on this clone: Other DNA variants within this sample encode the same CDR3. The chain couples TRBV14 to TRBJ2-7; 7 bases match TRBD1. V dropped 1 base and J dropped 2; count of bases not matched to a gene: 5. The germline CDR1 and CDR2 sequences are SGHDN and FVKESK. The CDR3 runs to 15 residues. The CDR3 DNA reads as TGTGCCAGCAGCCAAGTGGCAGGGGGTCCCTACGAGCAGTACTTC. This encodes CASSQVAGGPYEQYF. Combining the CDR3 with reference TRBV14 and TRBJ2-7 gives the whole variable domain EAGVTQFPSHSVIEKGQTVTLRCDPISGHDNLYWYRRVMGKEIKFLLHFVKESKQDESGMPNNRFLAERTGGTYSTLKVQPAELEDSGVYFCASSQVAGGPYEQYFGPGTRLTVT.

V usage is TRBV15 and J usage is TRBJ2-6; D is unclear. Germline V lookup: CDR1 LNHNV, CDR2 YYDKDF (reference sequence). Trimming removed 0 bases from V and 1 base from J, with 4 bases in between. The CDR3 extends over 15 amino acids. This CDR3 reads CATSRDASGANVLTF. The CDR3 bases are TGTGCCACCAGCAGAGATGCTTCTGGGGCCAACGTCCTGACTTTC.